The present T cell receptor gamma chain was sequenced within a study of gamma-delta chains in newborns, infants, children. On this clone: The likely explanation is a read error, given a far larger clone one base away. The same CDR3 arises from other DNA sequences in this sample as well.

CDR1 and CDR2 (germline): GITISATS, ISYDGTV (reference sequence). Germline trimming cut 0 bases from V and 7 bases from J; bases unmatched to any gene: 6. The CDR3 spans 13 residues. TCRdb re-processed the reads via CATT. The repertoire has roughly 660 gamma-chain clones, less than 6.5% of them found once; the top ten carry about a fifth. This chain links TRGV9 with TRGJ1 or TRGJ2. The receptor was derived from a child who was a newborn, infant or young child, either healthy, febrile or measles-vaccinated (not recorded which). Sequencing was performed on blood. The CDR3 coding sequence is TGTGCCTTGTGGGAGGTGCGTCACTATAAGAAACTCTTT. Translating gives CALWEVRHYKKLF.